Each of the 2 T cell receptor beta chains below was sequenced from the same sample in a study of T cell clusters in autoimmune cytopenias. TRB rearrangements were amplified by touch-down multiplex PCR with mixed TRB-A/B primers. TCRdb re-called the multiplex PCR reads; one entry per CDR3 protein, DNA not given. Its table lists around 500 distinct CDR3 sequences. Some 38,000 genome equivalents of blood DNA were amplified for TRB. This sample also appeared in a second study, on T cell repertoires in aging, cancer and after chemotherapy.

The sequenced sample consisted of peripheral blood. The source is a human donor with chronic lymphocytic leukemia.

This clonotype counts as medium-sized (0.01 to 0.1%) by frequency. The CDR3 is CASSLLSSGGSSTDTQYF. This chain joins TRBV5-1 and TRBJ2-3; TCRdb's assignment of TRBD2 cannot be checked, as there is no DNA. CDR3 size: 18 residues. Germline CDR1 is SGHRS and CDR2 is YFSETQ.

The J gene is TRBJ2-7, the V gene TRBV20-1. Germline CDR1 is DFQATT and CDR2 is SNEGSKA (reference sequence). The CDR3 sequence is 13 residues long. The CDR3 region is CSARDSFGYEQYF.